This TCR beta chain came from a study of technical replicates of blood from a few donors. Clones were sequenced by immunoSEQ multiplex PCR, and TCRdb holds only the in-frame ones, with some missing. Of 66,000 or so clones listed, 85% to 90% are singletons. The CDR3 totals 15 residues. J gave up 7 bases and V 6 bases, and 9 bases lay outside the gene matches. Germline V lookup: CDR1 KGHSH, CDR2 LQKENI. Sequencing input: PBMCs. This chain links TRBV18 with TRBJ1-5; TRBD1 aligns across 10 bases. The clonotype was recovered from a human donor in good health. Some clones in this sample may be carry-over from other donors' samples. In DNA, the CDR3 is TGTGCCAGCTCGCCCGACAGGGGGCAAGGCCAGCCCCAGCATTTT. Encoded protein: CASSPDRGQGQPQHF. Full variable domain (remainder filled in from reference TRBV18 and TRBJ1-5): NAGVMQNPRHLVRRRGQEARLRCSPMKGHSHVYWYRQLPEEGLKFMVYLQKENIIDESGMPKERFSAEFPKEGPSILRIQQVVRGDSAAYFCASSPDRGQGQPQHFGDGTRLSIL.